The sequence of this T cell receptor beta chain was determined in a study of human T cells and chemical hapten exposure. For the study at large: Patients received weekly diphenylcyclopropenone doses to the scalp throughout the roughly 22-week study.

From the RACE reads, TCRdb called clonotypes with MiXCR, one entry per CDR3 protein. In the table there are approximately 100,000 distinct CDR3 sequences, roughly 9.6% of which are singletons. The CDR3 contains 15 residues. Losses at the gene ends were 4 bases for V and 3 bases for J; bases not matched to a gene: 3. From germline, CDR1 is MNHEY and CDR2 SVGAGI. Time point described: patch test 1, 2 weeks after DPC sensitization. The treatment is: therapeutic diphenylcyclopropenone sensitization with weekly scalp DPC. In every case, blood was obtained before the patch test was applied. This clonotype was obtained from a woman in her forties with alopecia areata. Some clones in this sample may be carry-over from other donors' samples. This specimen consisted of whole blood, obtained in connection with sensitization to the hapten diphenylcyclopropenone (DPC). The genes are TRBV6-5 and TRBJ2-2; 9 positions match TRBD1. This CDR3 is CASSSTGGDTGELFF. The DNA for the CDR3 is TGTGCCAGCAGTTCGACAGGGGGGGACACCGGGGAGCTGTTTTTT.